The TCR beta chain described here comes from a study of T cells expressing NK-cell markers. Across the whole study: The TCR beta repertoires were obtained from sorted CD3+CD56+NKG2C+, CD3+CD56+NKG2C- and CD3+CD56-NKG2C+ T cells. Of eight sequenced donors, seven were HCMV-seropositive and one HCMV-seronegative.

For TCR beta, cDNA was produced by 5'RACE template switching with UMIs. TCRdb reprocessed the 5' RACE reads, keeping one entry per CDR3 protein, no DNA. Across over 350,000 distinct CDR3 sequences, the top ten clones capture about 10% of the sample. The germline CDR1 and CDR2 sequences are ENHRY and SYGVKD. CDR3 size: 16 residues. Study results and limitations: The CD3+CD56-NKG2C+ fraction of a handful of donors was also led by these clonotypes.

In the case of this clonotype: Its specificity is unknown.

Sequenced: blood T cells: a sorted CD56 or NKG2C T cell subset, CD4+ or CD8+ T cells, or bulk PBMC T cells (not recorded which). This chain uses TRBV10-3 with TRBJ2-2; the TCRdb D gene call, TRBD1, has no DNA to confirm it. This TCR was recovered from a woman aged 50 to 60 in good health. The CDR3 region is CAISDTGTGVPGELFF.